The TCR beta chain described here comes from a study of cytomegalovirus exposure and HLA in healthy donors. Whole-study context: As an earlier analysis found, about 179 million T cells yielded 117 million unique TCR beta sequences. Findings and limits, study-wide: The authors assumed roughly uniform sequencing depth across donors for presence/absence analyses.

Comment on this clone: Its target is not known.

Primers: 60 Vbeta forward and 13 Jbeta reverse. Method: immunoSEQ multiplex PCR; TCRdb's copy keeps in-frame clones and lacks some. The table lists about 130,000 clones, over 60% of them singletons, with 1.2% in the top ten. Germline V lookup: CDR1 SGHNT, CDR2 YYREEE (reference sequence). This CDR3 has 13 amino acids. Trimming left V 3 bases short and J 3 bases short, with 9 bases between. The V call is TRBV5-4, the J call TRBJ1-1; D remains ambiguous. The specimen sequenced was PBMCs. The source of this sequence is a female donor in good health and CMV-seronegative. As DNA, the CDR3 is TGTGCCAGCAGCTGGGAGAGGGACACTGAAGCTTTCTTT. It is translated as CASSWERDTEAFF.